What follows describes a single TCR beta chain. Its antigen is currently unknown. These data are taken from a study of OX40 agonist ivuxolimab in advanced cancers. About the study: Dosing consisted of intravenous ivuxolimab at 0.01 to 10 mg/kg every 2 weeks. Melanoma, hepatocellular carcinoma, head and neck or renal cell cancer occurred in dose-escalation patients.

The method was immunoSEQ multiplex PCR; TCRdb's version includes in-frame clones alone and lacks a portion of them. Of approximately 70,000 clones listed, more than 75% are singletons. The study sampled blood at baseline, cycle 4 day 1, and cycle 7 day 1. The CDR3 covers 14 residues. From germline, CDR1 is GTSNPN and CDR2 SVGIG (reference sequence). The V end lost 0 bases, the J end lost 1 base, and 9 bases lay between the germline ends. Findings of the study overall: Still undetermined is the antigen specificity of the expanded peripheral T cells.

Source: CD4+ or CD8+ T cells sorted from blood, taken in a trial of the OX40 agonist ivuxolimab. The sequence was collected from an adult with an advanced solid tumor such as melanoma, head and neck, liver or kidney cancer. The V call is TRBV30, the J call TRBJ1-1; perhaps TRBD1 as D (6 bases). The CDR3 sequence: CAWSVGTWNTEAFF. CDR3 sequence (DNA): TGTGCCTGGAGTGTAGGGACATGGAACACTGAAGCTTTCTTT.